This paragraph reports one TCR beta chain. Produced via immunoSEQ multiplex PCR; TCRdb's table is partial and in-frame only. The sample shows about 89,000 clones, approximately 95% of them seen only once. This record comes from a study of T cell changes during pregnancy in multiple sclerosis. Germline loops: CDR1 SGDLS, CDR2 YYNGEE. V was clipped by 1 base and J by 4 bases, with 5 bases between them. The CDR3 extends over 13 amino acids. The chain is built from TRBV9 and TRBJ2-2; D not certain. The sequences come from peripheral blood, collected after pregnancy. The origin of this receptor is a female donor in good health, enrolled as a control in a pregnancy study. As DNA, the CDR3 is TGTGCCAGCAGCGTAAGAGTCACCGGGGAGCTGTTTTTT. Amino acids: CASSVRVTGELFF.